This paragraph covers one T cell receptor (beta chain) sequence. The sample belongs to a study of lymphopenia after photon versus proton radiotherapy. CDR1 and CDR2 (germline): SGHDN, FVKESK. The CDR3 totals 17 residues. V lost 0 bases and J lost 4; bases outside the gene matches: 10. Clones were sequenced by immunoSEQ multiplex PCR, and TCRdb holds only the in-frame ones, with some missing. The sample shows about 42,000 clones, about 85% of them seen only once. The sequence was obtained from a woman aged 70-85 years with pancreatic cancer. The sample here was peripheral blood, taken from a patient treated with proton-based radiotherapy. The gene calls are TRBV14 and TRBJ1-2; TRBD1 aligns across 8 bases. This CDR3 is CASSQESRGRGVYGYTF. In DNA, the CDR3 is TGTGCCAGCAGCCAAGAAAGCAGGGGGCGAGGGGTCTATGGCTACACCTTC.